This T cell receptor (beta chain) was profiled in a study of blood T cell repertoires in COVID-19. In the original analysis: Reference gene primer amplification yielded estimated nucleated cell counts. The data were produced by immunoSEQ multiplex PCR, yet TCRdb's version contains in-frame clones alone and is incomplete. The V and J calls and clone size are taken from that table; D and trimming were inferred from the DNA. The sample records approximately 38,000 clones, about 90% being singletons. The CDR3 totals 16 residues. The V gene lost 0 bases and the J gene lost 3 bases, with 11 bases spanning the gap. Germline V gene data show CDR1 as MGHRA and CDR2 as YSYEKL.

The TCR sequence derives from a man between 60 and 75 years old with COVID-19, enrolled during active disease. Sequenced: peripheral blood. The V gene is TRBV4-1, the J gene TRBJ2-2; D is possibly TRBD2 (6 bases). CDR3: CASSQDPGLHTGELFF. CDR3 in DNA: TGCGCCAGCAGCCAAGATCCGGGACTTCACACCGGGGAGCTGTTTTTT.